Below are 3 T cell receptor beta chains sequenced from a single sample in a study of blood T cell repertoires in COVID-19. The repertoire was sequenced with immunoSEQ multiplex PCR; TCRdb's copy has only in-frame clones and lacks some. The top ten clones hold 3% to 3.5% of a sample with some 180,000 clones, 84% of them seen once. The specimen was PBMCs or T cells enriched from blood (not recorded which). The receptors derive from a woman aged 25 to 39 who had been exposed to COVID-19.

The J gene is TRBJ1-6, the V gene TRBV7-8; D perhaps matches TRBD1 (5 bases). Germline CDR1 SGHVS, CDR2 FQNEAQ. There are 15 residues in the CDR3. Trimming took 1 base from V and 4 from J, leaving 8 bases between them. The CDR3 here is CASSLGQLYNSPLHF. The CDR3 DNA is TGTGCCAGCAGCTTAGGACAGCTATATAATTCACCCCTCCACTTT. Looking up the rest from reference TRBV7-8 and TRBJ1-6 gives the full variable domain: GAGVSQSPRYKVAKRGQDVALRCDPISGHVSLFWYQQALGQGPEFLTYFQNEAQLDKSGLPSDRFFAERPEGSVSTLKIQRTQQEDSAVYLCASSLGQLYNSPLHFGNGTRLTVT.

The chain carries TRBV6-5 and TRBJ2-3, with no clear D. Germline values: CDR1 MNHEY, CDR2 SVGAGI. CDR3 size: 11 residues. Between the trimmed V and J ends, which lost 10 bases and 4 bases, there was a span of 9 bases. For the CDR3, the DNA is TGTGCCACCTCTGAGGCAGATACGCAGTATTTT. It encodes CATSEADTQYF.

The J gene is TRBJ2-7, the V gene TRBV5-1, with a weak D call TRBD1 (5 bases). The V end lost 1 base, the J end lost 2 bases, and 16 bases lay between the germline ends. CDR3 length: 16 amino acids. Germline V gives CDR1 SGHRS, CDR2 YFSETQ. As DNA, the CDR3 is TGCGCCAGCAGCTTGCCCCAGGGCGTCGGCCCCTACGAGCAGTACTTC. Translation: CASSLPQGVGPYEQYF.